Reported below is one T cell receptor beta chain. Data came from immunoSEQ multiplex PCR; TCRdb stores just in-frame clones and leaves some out. Among 200,000 to 250,000 clones listed, roughly nine tenths were seen once. This entry comes from a study of blood T cell repertoires in COVID-19. Trimming left V 0 bases short and J 1 base short, with 6 bases between. Germline loops: CDR1 LNHNV, CDR2 YYDKDF (reference sequence). The CDR3 loop spans 14 amino acids. This clonotype originated in a woman in her 50s in a cohort exposed to, infected with or recovered from COVID-19 (not recorded which). The sequenced sample was PBMCs or T cells enriched from blood (not recorded which). The chain carries TRBV15 and TRBJ1-1; D not resolved. CDR3 amino acids: CATSRDGRNTEAFF. The CDR3 DNA sequence: TGTGCCACCAGCAGAGATGGCAGGAACACTGAAGCTTTCTTT.